The 14 T cell receptor beta chains presented below share a single source sample, sequenced in a study of blood T cells in healthy people across ages. The second PCR ran about 6 to 11 cycles with a sample-barcoded 5' primer and J-beta primers. TCRdb reprocessed the 5' RACE reads via MiXCR and lists one record per CDR3 protein. The sample lists 350,000 to 450,000 distinct CDR3 sequences, 45% to 60% occurring once. Material for sequencing was blood. Every receptor here comes from a man in his 60s in good health.

This chain connects TRBV5-1 to TRBJ1-1; D is perhaps TRBD1 (5 bases). The V gene's germline CDR1 is SGHRS and CDR2 YFSETQ. The CDR3 totals 15 residues. V dropped 0 bases and J dropped 7 bases, with 16 bases sitting between them. The CDR3: CASSLDGQGGLEAFF. CDR3 nucleotide sequence: TGCGCCAGCAGCTTGGATGGGCAGGGAGGGCTTGAAGCTTTCTTT.

This clonotype was counted a few times. The V gene is TRBV7-2, the J gene TRBJ2-1, with a tentative D call TRBD2 (5 bases). CDR3 size: 17 residues. The germline V gene encodes CDR1 SGHTA and CDR2 FQGNSA. V was pared by 5 bases and J by 7 bases, with 24 bases between. The CDR3 loop is CASSPPGSHTGRNEQFF. CDR3 coding DNA: TGTGCCAGCAGCCCTCCCGGTAGCCACACTGGGAGAAATGAGCAGTTCTTC. Full variable domain (outside the CDR3, taken from reference TRBV7-2 and TRBJ2-1): GAGVSQSPSNKVTEKGKDVELRCDPISGHTALYWYRQSLGQGLEFLIYFQGNSAPDKSGLPSDRFSAERTGGSVSTLTIQRTQQEDSAVYLCASSPPGSHTGRNEQFFGPGTRLTVL.

Comments on this clonotype: Just one base apart from a much larger clone, this may be a read error. This chain joins TRBV29-1 and TRBJ2-5; 14 bases align to TRBD2. Germline V CDR1 and CDR2: SQVTM, ANQGSEA. The CDR3 loop spans 13 amino acids. With V trimmed by 7 bases and J by 11 bases, 9 bases remained unmatched. CDR3 sequence reads: CSAGLAGGVVQYF. Written as DNA, the CDR3 is TGCAGCGCCGGACTAGCGGGGGGTGTTGTGCAGTACTTC.

The chain carries TRBV7-2 and TRBJ2-2, with D perhaps TRBD1 or TRBD2 (6 bases each). Germline-derived CDR1 and CDR2 are SGHTA and FQGNSA. V lost 3 bases and J 7 bases, leaving 12 bases between the germline ends. CDR3 length equals 14 residues. CDR3: CASSFLGGSGELFF. CDR3 bases: TGTGCCAGCAGCTTTCTGGGGGGCAGCGGGGAGCTGTTTTTT.

This chain joins TRBV5-1 and TRBJ2-3; D is unclear. There are 14 residues in the CDR3. CDR1 is SGHRS, CDR2 YFSETQ, per germline. V was pared by 0 bases and J by 3 bases, with 8 bases between. The CDR3 coding sequence is TGCGCCAGCAGCTTGGAGGCAGTTACAGATACGCAGTATTTT. Translation gives CASSLEAVTDTQYF.

This clonotype was seen more than once but under ten times. The CDR3 loop reads CASSQDVAAPAKNIQYF. As DNA, the CDR3 is TGCGCCAGCAGCCAAGATGTGGCGGCCCCCGCCAAAAACATTCAGTACTTC. J is TRBJ2-4 and V is TRBV4-3; D is ambiguous. Germline values: CDR1 LGHNA, CDR2 YSLEER. V lost 0 bases to trimming and J lost 1 base, with 13 bases between them. This CDR3 has 17 residues.

This clonotype has more than one count but fewer than ten. The V call is TRBV28, the J call TRBJ2-1; TRBD1 matches at 8 bases. The CDR3 totals 16 residues. V trimming: 5 bases; J trimming: 4 bases; junction bases outside the gene matches: 10. Germline V lookup: CDR1 MDHEN, CDR2 SYDVKM. The CDR3, as DNA: TGTGCCAGCAGTCCCTGGACAGGGCCCCAATACAATGAGCAGTTCTTC. As protein: CASSPWTGPQYNEQFF.

Comments on this clonotype: The DNA is left out, because the CDR3 cannot be placed on it with certainty; the CDR3 is given as TCRdb lists it. This rearrangement joins TRBV27 to TRBJ2-1; the table assigns TRBD1, which was not confirmed against the DNA. Germline CDR1 is MNHEY and CDR2 is SMNVEV (reference sequence). The CDR3 is 14 amino acids long, termini counted. Here the CDR3 reads CASILDRGRDEQFF.

The J gene is TRBJ2-7, the V gene TRBV27, with unresolved D. Germline assignment: CDR1 MNHEY and CDR2 SMNVEV (reference sequence). The CDR3 has 11 amino acids. The V end was cut by 7 bases, the J end by 10 bases, with 14 bases between. The CDR3 nucleotides read TGTGCCAGCATCCTCGGGTCCGATCAGTACTTC. It encodes CASILGSDQYF.

Note on this clonotype: Mismatch with germline at one junction end may stem from a read error. The chain joins TRBV5-1 to TRBJ2-1; TRBD1 might be the D (6 bases). The DNA end lines up better with TRBJ2-7; the J call may be wrong. Germline V CDR1 and CDR2: SGHRS, YFSETQ. The CDR3 is made up of 16 amino acids. The CDR3 nucleotides are TGCGCCAGCAGTTTGGAAAAGGGGGACAACACCTACGAGCAGTACTTC. Its translation is CASSLEKGDNTYEQYF.

The rearrangement uses TRBV12-3 or TRBV12-4 and TRBJ2-5, with 7 bases identical to TRBD2. J gave up 1 base and V 5 bases, and 7 bases lay outside the gene matches. The CDR3 is 15 residues long. The CDR3 is CASSDPSGPQETQYF. CDR3 nucleotides: TGTGCCAGCAGTGACCCTAGCGGTCCCCAAGAGACCCAGTACTTC.

In this sample, this clonotype turned up a few times. The V gene is TRBV27, the J gene TRBJ2-1; 7 bases are a match to TRBD1. Germline lookup yields CDR1 MNHEY and CDR2 SMNVEV (reference sequence). The CDR3 contains 15 residues. Trimming took 5 bases from V and 3 from J; bases not matched to a gene: 7. The CDR3 loop is CASSPRRGLYNEQFF. The DNA of the CDR3 is TGTGCCAGCAGTCCCCGTAGGGGGCTCTACAATGAGCAGTTCTTC.

This clonotype was detected only a few times. The chain couples TRBV5-1 to TRBJ2-3, with D maybe TRBD2 (6 bases). Trimming pared 7 bases from V and 2 bases from J, leaving 14 bases between. The CDR3 runs 14 residues. Germline V gene lookup returns CDR1 SGHRS and CDR2 YFSETQ. Here the CDR3 DNA reads TGCGCCAGCGCCGCGGGGTTACCCACAGATACGCAGTATTTT. Protein product: CASAAGLPTDTQYF.

The chain recombines TRBV7-9 with TRBJ2-7; possibly TRBD2 for D (5 bases). This CDR3 region has 20 residues. The V and J ends lost 5 bases and 0 bases respectively, with 29 bases between them. Germline V lookup: CDR1 SEHNR, CDR2 FQNEAQ (reference sequence). In DNA, the CDR3 is TGTGCCAGCAGCCCCCGAGGGTCCTCTTCCAGCGCGGCATCCTCCTACGAGCAGTACTTC. It specifies CASSPRGSSSSAASSYEQYF.